The 18 T cell receptor beta chains given below trace back to one sample, sequenced in a study of blood T cell repertoires in COVID-19. TCRdb keeps only in-frame clones here, not all; method: immunoSEQ multiplex PCR. Among 140,000 to 150,000 clones listed, 70% to 85% were seen once. Sequencing input: peripheral blood. These receptors were taken from a man aged 60 to 69 with active or convalescent COVID-19.

The chain joins TRBV5-1 to TRBJ1-3; D is unclear. The CDR3 contains 15 residues. Trimming shortened V by 0 bases and J by 0 bases, and 7 bases separated the two germline ends. Germline assignment: CDR1 SGHRS and CDR2 YFSETQ. CDR3 loop: CASSLVGDSGNTIYF. CDR3 DNA sequence: TGCGCCAGCAGCTTGGTTGGAGACTCTGGAAACACCATATATTTT.

The rearrangement joins TRBV7-3 to TRBJ1-1, with a tentative D call TRBD1 (6 bases). V lost 1 base, J lost 1 base, and 10 bases lay in between. Per the germline V gene, CDR1 is SGHTA and CDR2 is FQGTGA. The CDR3 runs to 15 residues. The CDR3 coding sequence is TGTGCCAGCAGCTTAAAAGGACAGTCGAACACTGAAGCTTTCTTT. Its translation is CASSLKGQSNTEAFF.

The gene calls are TRBV14 and TRBJ1-6; no definite D call. This CDR3 region has 15 residues. The V end was cut by 4 bases, the J end by 0 bases, with 7 bases between. Germline V lookup: CDR1 SGHDN, CDR2 FVKESK. CDR3 nucleotide sequence: TGTGCCAGCAGCCCCCTTTACTCCTATAATTCACCCCTCCACTTT. Protein sequence: CASSPLYSYNSPLHF.

This sequence joins TRBV6-5 and TRBJ1-1, with D tentatively TRBD1 (6 bases). Looked up from germline, CDR1 is MNHEY and CDR2 is SVGAGI. The germline V and J ends were trimmed by 2 bases and 2 bases, with 15 bases remaining between them. The CDR3 has 16 amino acids. CDR3 sequence: CASSYRQGRANTEAFF. The CDR3 DNA reads as TGTGCCAGCAGTTACCGGCAGGGGAGAGCAAACACTGAAGCTTTCTTT.

This chain connects TRBV19 to TRBJ2-2, with TRBD2 matching 8 bases. V shed 3 bases, J shed 5 bases, and the junction held 5 bases outside the gene matches. The CDR3 covers 15 residues. Germline-derived CDR1 and CDR2 are LNHDA and SQIVND (reference sequence). The CDR3 DNA reads TGTGCCAGTAGTATGGCGGGAGGTCGGACCGGGGAGCTGTTTTTT. It encodes CASSMAGGRTGELFF.

In this sample, this clone turned up once. Written as DNA, the CDR3 is TGCGCCAGCAGTGCGCCCGGACAGGGGAAAAACGAGCAGTACTTC. Translated, it gives CASSAPGQGKNEQYF. V is TRBV10-1 and J is TRBJ2-7; 9 positions agree with TRBD1. This CDR3 has 15 residues. Trimming removed 4 bases from V and 5 bases from J; junction bases left unmatched: 9. Looked up from germline, CDR1 is WNHNN and CDR2 is SYGVQD (reference sequence).

This clone was detected a few times. The CDR3 protein is CASSPDRVREFF. The CDR3, as DNA: TGTGCCAGCAGCCCCGACAGGGTTAGAGAGTTCTTC. This chain connects TRBV6-2 or TRBV6-3 to TRBJ2-1; TRBD1 aligns across 7 bases. The trim removed 6 bases at V and 14 bases at J, leaving 10 bases unmatched. Germline values: CDR1 MNHEY, CDR2 SVGEGT. This CDR3 region has 12 residues.

The J gene is TRBJ1-5, the V gene TRBV30; possible D gene TRBD1, 6 bases. Deletions cut 1 base from V and 3 bases from J, with 13 bases between. The CDR3 has 15 residues. Germline CDR1 and CDR2: GTSNPN and SVGIG (reference sequence). CDR3 nucleotides: TGTGCCTGGAGTGGGGTGGGACACTCCAATCAGCCCCAGCATTTT. Its translation is CAWSGVGHSNQPQHF.

The chain employs TRBV6-5 and TRBJ2-1; D may be TRBD1 (7 bases). V dropped 5 bases and J dropped 3 bases, with 14 bases sitting between them. The CDR3 contains 15 residues. CDR1 and CDR2 from the germline V gene are MNHEY and SVGAGI. This chain's CDR3 is CASSRAGGNYNEQFF. CDR3 sequence (DNA): TGTGCCAGCAGTCGCGCAGGGGGGAACTACAATGAGCAGTTCTTC.

The gene calls are TRBV6-6 and TRBJ2-5, with 8 positions matching TRBD2. The CDR3 is 16 amino acids. CDR1 MNHNY and CDR2 SVGAGI come from the germline V gene (reference sequence). V dropped 1 base and J dropped 5; count of bases not matched to a gene: 9. CDR3 in DNA: TGTGCCAGCAGTTACTTCGGGACTAGGGGTTTGGAGACCCAGTACTTC. Translated, it gives CASSYFGTRGLETQYF.

In DNA form, the CDR3 reads TGTGCCACCAGCAGAGGAGGCAGCGGTACAGGGAACGAGCAGTACGTC. Its protein is CATSRGGSGTGNEQYV. The chain has TRBV15 and TRBJ2-7; D is possibly TRBD1 (6 bases). Trimming pared 1 base from V and 5 bases from J, leaving 18 bases between. Germline CDR1 is LNHNV and CDR2 is YYDKDF (reference sequence). The CDR3 has 16 amino acids.

The CDR3 protein is CASSYGAESNQPQHF. CDR3 in DNA: TGTGCCAGCAGTTACGGAGCAGAAAGCAATCAGCCCCAGCATTTT. This chain connects TRBV6-5 to TRBJ1-5; no firm D call. This CDR3 contains 15 residues. The germline CDR1 and CDR2 sequences are MNHEY and SVGAGI. V dropped 2 bases and J dropped 1 base, with 9 bases sitting between them.

The chain employs TRBV5-1 and TRBJ2-7; tentative D call: TRBD1 (5 bases). In germline, CDR1 is SGHRS, CDR2 YFSETQ. This CDR3 has 12 residues. Trimming pared 4 bases from V and 4 bases from J, leaving 9 bases between. In DNA, the CDR3 is TGCGCCAGCAGCCAAGGACATTACGAGCAGTACTTC. The encoded protein is CASSQGHYEQYF.

This clone was recorded a few times. CDR3 region: CASSLATSTEAFF. Here the CDR3 DNA reads TGCGCCAGCAGCTTGGCCACTAGCACTGAAGCTTTCTTT. The chain employs TRBV5-1 and TRBJ1-1; D uncertain. The germline CDR1 and CDR2 sequences are SGHRS and YFSETQ. The CDR3 has 13 residues. V was cut by 0 bases and J by 4 bases, with 7 bases left in between.

The gene calls are TRBV11-2 and TRBJ2-5; 10 bases map to TRBD2. The V gene's germline CDR1 is SGHAT and CDR2 FQNNGV. With V trimmed by 9 bases and J by 2 bases, 6 bases remained unmatched. The CDR3 is 14 amino acids. The CDR3 DNA is TGTGCCAGTAAACTAGCGGGGCAACAAGAGACCCAGTACTTC. It translates to CASKLAGQQETQYF.

The rearrangement uses TRBV7-9 and TRBJ2-1; D remains unclear. V dropped 1 base and J dropped 6 bases, with 10 bases sitting between them. This CDR3 is 14 amino acids long. Germline V gene sequence: CDR1 SEHNR, CDR2 FQNEAQ (reference sequence). CDR3 residues: CASSLVAELNEQFF. The CDR3 bases are TGTGCCAGCAGCTTAGTTGCGGAGCTCAATGAGCAGTTCTTC.

This rearrangement joins TRBV28 to TRBJ1-4; a weak D match, TRBD1 (6 bases). Germline loops: CDR1 MDHEN, CDR2 SYDVKM. CDR3 size: 14 residues. The germline V and J ends were trimmed by 5 bases and 7 bases, with 14 bases remaining between them. As DNA, the CDR3 is TGTGCCAGCAGTAACAGGGCCCCAAGTGAAAAACTGTTTTTT. This codes for CASSNRAPSEKLFF. Filled out from reference TRBV28 and TRBJ1-4, the complete variable domain reads DVKVTQSSRYLVKRTGEKVFLECVQDMDHENMFWYRQDPGLGLRLIYFSYDVKMKEKGDIPEGYSVSREKKERFSLILESASTNQTSMYLCASSNRAPSEKLFFGSGTQLSVL.

This clone was counted a single time. This rearrangement joins TRBV12-5 to TRBJ2-5; 10 bases are shared with TRBD1. The length of the CDR3 is 17 residues. The V and J ends lost 5 bases and 4 bases, in that order; junction bases with no gene match: 13. From germline, CDR1 is LGHNT and CDR2 FRNRAP. The CDR3 region has the DNA TGTGCTAGTGGTCCCGCGACCGGGACAGGGGTAGGAGAGACCCAGTACTTC. This translates into CASGPATGTGVGETQYF.